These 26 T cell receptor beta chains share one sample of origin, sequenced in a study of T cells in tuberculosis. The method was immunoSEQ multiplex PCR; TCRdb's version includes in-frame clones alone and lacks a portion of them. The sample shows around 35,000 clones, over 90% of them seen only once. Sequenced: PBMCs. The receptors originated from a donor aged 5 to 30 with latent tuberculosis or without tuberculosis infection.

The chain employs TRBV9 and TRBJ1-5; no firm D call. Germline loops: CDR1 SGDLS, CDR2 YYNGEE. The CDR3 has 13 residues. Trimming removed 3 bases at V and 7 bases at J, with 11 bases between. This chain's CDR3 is CASSGAAGQPQHF. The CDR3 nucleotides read TGTGCCAGCAGCGGGGCGGCGGGACAGCCCCAGCATTTT.

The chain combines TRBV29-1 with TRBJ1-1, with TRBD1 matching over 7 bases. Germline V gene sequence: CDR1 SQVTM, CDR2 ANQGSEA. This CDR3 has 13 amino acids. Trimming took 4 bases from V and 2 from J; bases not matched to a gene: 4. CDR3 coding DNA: TGCAGCGTTGTTGGGACAGACAACACTGAAGCTTTCTTT. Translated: CSVVGTDNTEAFF.

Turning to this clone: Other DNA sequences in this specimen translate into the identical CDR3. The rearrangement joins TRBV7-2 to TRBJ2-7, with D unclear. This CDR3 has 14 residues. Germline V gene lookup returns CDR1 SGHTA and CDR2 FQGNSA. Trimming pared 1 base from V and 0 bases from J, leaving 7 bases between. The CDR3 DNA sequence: TGTGCCAGCAGCTTAGGGGCGAGCTCCTACGAGCAGTACTTC. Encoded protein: CASSLGASSYEQYF.

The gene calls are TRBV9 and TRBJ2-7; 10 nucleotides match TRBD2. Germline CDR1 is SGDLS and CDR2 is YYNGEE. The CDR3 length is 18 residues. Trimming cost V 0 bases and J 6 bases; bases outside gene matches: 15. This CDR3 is CASSVARLAGALQGEQYF. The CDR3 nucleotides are TGTGCCAGCAGCGTAGCTCGGCTAGCGGGGGCCCTACAGGGCGAGCAGTACTTC.

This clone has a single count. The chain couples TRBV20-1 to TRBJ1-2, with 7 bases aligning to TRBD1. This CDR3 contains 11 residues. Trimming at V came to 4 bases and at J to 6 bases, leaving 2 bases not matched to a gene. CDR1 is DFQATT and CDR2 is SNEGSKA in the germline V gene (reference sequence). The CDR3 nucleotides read TGCAGTGCTATTCAGGGGGATGGCTACACCTTC. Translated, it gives CSAIQGDGYTF.

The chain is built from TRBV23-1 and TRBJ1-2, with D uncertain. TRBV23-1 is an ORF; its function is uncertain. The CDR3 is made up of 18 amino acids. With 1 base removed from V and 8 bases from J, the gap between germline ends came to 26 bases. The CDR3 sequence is CASSQYRPKVSQPRGYTF. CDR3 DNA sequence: TGCGCCAGCAGTCAATATAGACCCAAGGTCTCACAGCCTCGGGGCTACACCTTC.

This chain's CDR3 is CASSIVRDSLYGYTF. As DNA, the CDR3 is TGTGCCAGTAGTATCGTCCGGGACAGTCTGTACGGCTACACCTTC. V and J are TRBV19 and TRBJ1-2; 7 bases fit TRBD1. Germline V gene lookup returns CDR1 LNHDA and CDR2 SQIVND (reference sequence). This CDR3 has 15 residues. The V and J ends lost 3 bases and 8 bases, in that order; junction bases with no gene match: 12.

The CDR3 loop reads CASSYGPAGGLKELFF. The CDR3 DNA follows: TGTGCCAGCAGTTACGGCCCAGCGGGGGGGCTAAAGGAGCTGTTTTTT. The V call is TRBV6-6, the J call TRBJ2-2; 10 nucleotides match TRBD2. The V gene end was trimmed by 2 bases and the J gene end by 10 bases; junction bases not matched to a gene: 10. Per the germline V gene, CDR1 is MNHNY and CDR2 is SVGAGI (reference sequence). The CDR3 is 16 amino acids.

CDR3 amino acids: CASSPGTALEGYTF. CDR3 in DNA: TGTGCCAGCAGCCCAGGGACAGCTCTCGAGGGCTACACCTTC. The genes are TRBV7-9 and TRBJ1-2; 7 nucleotides match TRBD1. The CDR3 is made up of 14 amino acids. J gave up 8 bases and V 5 bases, and 11 bases lay outside the gene matches. Germline V lookup: CDR1 SEHNR, CDR2 FQNEAQ (reference sequence).

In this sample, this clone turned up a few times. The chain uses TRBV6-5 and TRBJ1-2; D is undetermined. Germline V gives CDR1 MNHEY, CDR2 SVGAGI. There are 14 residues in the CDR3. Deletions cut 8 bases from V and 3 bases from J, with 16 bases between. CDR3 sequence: CASPGARKDYGYTF. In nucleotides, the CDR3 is TGTGCCAGCCCGGGAGCGAGGAAAGACTATGGCTACACCTTC.

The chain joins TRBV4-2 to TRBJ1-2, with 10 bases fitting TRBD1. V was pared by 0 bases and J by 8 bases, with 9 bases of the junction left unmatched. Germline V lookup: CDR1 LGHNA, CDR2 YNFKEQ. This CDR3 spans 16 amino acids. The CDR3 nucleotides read TGTGCCAGCAGCCAAGATTGGGGACAGGGGATGGGCGGCTACACCTTC. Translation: CASSQDWGQGMGGYTF.

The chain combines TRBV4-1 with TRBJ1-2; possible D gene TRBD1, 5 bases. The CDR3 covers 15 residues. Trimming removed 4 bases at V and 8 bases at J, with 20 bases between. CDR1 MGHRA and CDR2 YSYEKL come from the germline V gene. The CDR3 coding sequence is TGCGCCAGCAGCCCTACTGCGGGGCAAAAGAGAGGCTACACCTTC. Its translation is CASSPTAGQKRGYTF.

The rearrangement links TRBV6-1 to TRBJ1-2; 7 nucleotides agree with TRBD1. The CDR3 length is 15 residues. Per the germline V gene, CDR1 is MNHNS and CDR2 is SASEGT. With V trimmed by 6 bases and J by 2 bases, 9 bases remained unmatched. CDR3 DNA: TGTGCCAGCAGCGATTCCGGGACAGAGAACTATGGCTACACCTTC. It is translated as CASSDSGTENYGYTF.

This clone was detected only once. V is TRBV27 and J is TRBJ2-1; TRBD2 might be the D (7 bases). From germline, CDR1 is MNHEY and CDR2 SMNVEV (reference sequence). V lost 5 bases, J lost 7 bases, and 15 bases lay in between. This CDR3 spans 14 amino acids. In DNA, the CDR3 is TGTGCCAGCAGTGTGGTGGGGGGGCCGAATGAGCAGTTCTTC. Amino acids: CASSVVGGPNEQFF.

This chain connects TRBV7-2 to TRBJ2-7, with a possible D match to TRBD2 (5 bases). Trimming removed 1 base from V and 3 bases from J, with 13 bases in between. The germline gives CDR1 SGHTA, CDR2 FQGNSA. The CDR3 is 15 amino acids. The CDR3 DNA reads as TGTGCCAGCAGCTTAGGTAGTGAGGGATTCTACGAGCAGTACTTC. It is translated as CASSLGSEGFYEQYF.

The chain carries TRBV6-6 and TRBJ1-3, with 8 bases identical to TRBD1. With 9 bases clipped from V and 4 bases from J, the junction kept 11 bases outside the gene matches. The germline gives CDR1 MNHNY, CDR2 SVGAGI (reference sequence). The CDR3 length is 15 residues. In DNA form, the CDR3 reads TGTGCCAGTACGGAACAGGGGGGCTCAGGAAACACCATATATTTT. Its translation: CASTEQGGSGNTIYF.

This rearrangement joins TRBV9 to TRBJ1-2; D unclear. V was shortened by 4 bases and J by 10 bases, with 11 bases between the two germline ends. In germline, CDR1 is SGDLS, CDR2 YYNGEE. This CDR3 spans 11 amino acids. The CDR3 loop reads CASSTNEVYTF. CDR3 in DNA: TGTGCCAGCAGCACCAACGAGGTCTACACCTTC.

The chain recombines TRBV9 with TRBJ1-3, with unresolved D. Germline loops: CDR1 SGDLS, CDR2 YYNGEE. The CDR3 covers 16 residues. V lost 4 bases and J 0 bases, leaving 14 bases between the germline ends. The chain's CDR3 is CASSPRGINSGNTIYF. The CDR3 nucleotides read TGTGCCAGCAGCCCCCGAGGGATCAACTCTGGAAACACCATATATTTT. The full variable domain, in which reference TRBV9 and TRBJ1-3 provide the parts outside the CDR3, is DSGVTQTPKHLITATGQRVTLRCSPRSGDLSVYWYQQSLDQGLQFLIQYYNGEERAKGNILERFSAQQFPDLHSELNLSSLELGDSALYFCASSPRGINSGNTIYFGEGSWLTVV.

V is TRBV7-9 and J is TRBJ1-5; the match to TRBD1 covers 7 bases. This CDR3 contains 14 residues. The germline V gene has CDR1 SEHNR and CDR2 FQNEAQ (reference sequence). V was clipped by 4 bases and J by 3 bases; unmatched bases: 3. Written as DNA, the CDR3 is TGTGCCAGCAGCTGGGGACAGACCAATCAGCCCCAGCATTTT. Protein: CASSWGQTNQPQHF.

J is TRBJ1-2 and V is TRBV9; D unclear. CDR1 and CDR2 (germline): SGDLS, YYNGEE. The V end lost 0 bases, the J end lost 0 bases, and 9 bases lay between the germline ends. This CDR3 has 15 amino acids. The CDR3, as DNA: TGTGCCAGCAGCGTAGGAGGACTTTCTAACTATGGCTACACCTTC. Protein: CASSVGGLSNYGYTF.

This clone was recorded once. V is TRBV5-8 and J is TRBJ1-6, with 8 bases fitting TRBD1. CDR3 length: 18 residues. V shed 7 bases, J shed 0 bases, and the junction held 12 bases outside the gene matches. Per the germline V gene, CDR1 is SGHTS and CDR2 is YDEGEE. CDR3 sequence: CASLFDRGGGSYNSPLHF. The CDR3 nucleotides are TGTGCCAGCCTTTTCGACAGGGGAGGAGGCTCCTATAATTCACCCCTCCACTTT.

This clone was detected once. The CDR3 here is CASGVQGPGELFF. The CDR3 DNA sequence: TGTGCCAGCGGCGTACAGGGTCCCGGGGAGCTGTTTTTT. The chain couples TRBV6-1 to TRBJ2-2; perhaps TRBD1 as D (6 bases). The CDR3 is made up of 13 amino acids. The germline gives CDR1 MNHNS, CDR2 SASEGT. The V end was cut by 8 bases, the J end by 6 bases, with 13 bases between.

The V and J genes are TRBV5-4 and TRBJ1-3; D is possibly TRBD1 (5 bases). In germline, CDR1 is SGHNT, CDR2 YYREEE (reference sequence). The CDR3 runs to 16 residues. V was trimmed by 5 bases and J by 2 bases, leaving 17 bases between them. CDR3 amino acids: CASRPGGEIAGNTIYF. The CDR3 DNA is TGTGCCAGCAGACCGGGGGGGGAGATCGCTGGAAACACCATATATTTT.

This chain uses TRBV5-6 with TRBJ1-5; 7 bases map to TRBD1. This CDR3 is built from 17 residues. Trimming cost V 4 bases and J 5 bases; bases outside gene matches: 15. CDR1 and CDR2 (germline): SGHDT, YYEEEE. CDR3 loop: CASSLEGGHRGHQPQHF. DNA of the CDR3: TGTGCCAGCAGCCTGGAGGGTGGGCACAGGGGACATCAGCCCCAGCATTTT.

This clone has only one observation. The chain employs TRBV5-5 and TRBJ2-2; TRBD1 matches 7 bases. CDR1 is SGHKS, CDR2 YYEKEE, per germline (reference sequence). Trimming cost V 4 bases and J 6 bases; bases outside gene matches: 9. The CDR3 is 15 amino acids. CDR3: CASSPRQGVAGELFF. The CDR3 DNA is TGTGCCAGCAGCCCCAGACAGGGTGTCGCCGGGGAGCTGTTTTTT.

Here the CDR3 reads CASSSRGGTDTQYF. In DNA form, the CDR3 reads TGTGCCAGCAGCTCCCGGGGGGGTACAGATACGCAGTATTTT. V and J are TRBV5-4 and TRBJ2-3, with TRBD2 matching 8 bases. The CDR3 spans 14 residues. Germline V gene lookup returns CDR1 SGHNT and CDR2 YYREEE (reference sequence). J lost 3 bases, V lost 3 bases, and 3 bases had no gene match.